One and the same sample provided the 15 T cell receptor beta chains below, sequenced in a study of PD-1 blockade in classical Hodgkin lymphoma. Patients all relapsed after autologous stem cell transplantation, and there was variation in brentuximab vedotin exposure. Here immunoSEQ multiplex PCR was the method, and the copy in TCRdb shows in-frame clones only, minus some. The sample has 20,000 or so clones; around 79% are singletons. The specimen was peripheral blood mononuclear cells (PBMCs), collected before the second cycle of nivolumab. The receptors were sampled from a human donor with classical Hodgkin lymphoma.

J is TRBJ1-1 and V is TRBV5-1; D is undetermined. This CDR3 contains 16 residues. Trimming took 5 bases from V and 0 from J, leaving 17 bases between them. CDR1 and CDR2 from the germline V gene are SGHRS and YFSETQ. In nucleotides, the CDR3 is TGCGCCAGCAGAACGACCTCCTTGACGGTGAACACTGAAGCTTTCTTT. Translating gives CASRTTSLTVNTEAFF.

The rearrangement uses TRBV10-3 and TRBJ2-7; no clear D. Trimming removed 4 bases at V and 4 bases at J, with 17 bases between. The germline V gene has CDR1 ENHRY and CDR2 SYGVKD. This CDR3 spans 15 amino acids. CDR3 region: CAISVAASLLYEQYF. The CDR3, as DNA: TGTGCCATCAGTGTTGCCGCCAGCTTATTGTACGAGCAGTACTTC.

This clone was recorded once. J is TRBJ2-1 and V is TRBV9; D ambiguous. Looked up from germline, CDR1 is SGDLS and CDR2 is YYNGEE. Trimming took off 0 bases at V and 7 bases at J, with 14 bases between the two ends. CDR3 size: 15 residues. CDR3: CASSVGQDHTNEQFF. CDR3 coding DNA: TGTGCCAGCAGCGTAGGCCAAGACCATACTAATGAGCAGTTCTTC.

V usage is TRBV9 and J usage is TRBJ2-5, with 9 bases aligning to TRBD2. Trimming at V came to 0 bases and at J to 3 bases, leaving 3 bases not matched to a gene. The germline V gene encodes CDR1 SGDLS and CDR2 YYNGEE. The length of the CDR3 is 15 residues. Here the CDR3 DNA reads TGTGCCAGCAGCGTAGGGCAGCGGGGGGAAGAGACCCAGTACTTC. Translated: CASSVGQRGEETQYF.

This chain joins TRBV15 and TRBJ2-1; no clear D gene. The CDR3 has 16 residues. In germline, CDR1 is LNHNV, CDR2 YYDKDF (reference sequence). Between the trimmed V and J ends, which lost 0 bases and 6 bases, there was a span of 15 bases. CDR3 amino acids: CATSREAAPPRNEQFF. In nucleotides, the CDR3 is TGTGCCACCAGCAGAGAGGCGGCACCTCCGCGCAATGAGCAGTTCTTC. Using reference TRBV15 and TRBJ2-1 for the parts outside the CDR3, the full variable domain is DAMVIQNPRYQVTQFGKPVTLSCSQTLNHNVMYWYQQKSSQAPKLLFHYYDKDFNNEADTPDNFQSRRPNTSFCFLDIRSPGLGDTAMYLCATSREAAPPRNEQFFGPGTRLTVL.

J is TRBJ2-7 and V is TRBV7-9; 8 bases line up with TRBD2. The CDR3 totals 14 residues. The ends lost 6 bases at V and 2 bases at J; junction bases unmatched: 6. Germline V gene lookup returns CDR1 SEHNR and CDR2 FQNEAQ (reference sequence). CDR3 protein: CASRSRLATYEQYF. CDR3 nucleotide sequence: TGTGCCAGCAGAAGTCGACTAGCGACCTACGAGCAGTACTTC.

By proportion, this clone is medium-sized. The rearrangement joins TRBV7-2 to TRBJ1-2, with D hard to call. The CDR3 consists of 13 residues. Trimming removed 1 base from V and 8 bases from J, with 11 bases in between. CDR1 and CDR2 from the germline V gene are SGHTA and FQGNSA. The CDR3 here is CASSLERSWGYTF. In DNA form, the CDR3 reads TGTGCCAGCAGCTTAGAGCGGTCTTGGGGCTACACCTTC.

The CDR3 DNA sequence: TGTGCCAGCAGCGACGCAGGGATCGGTGAGCAGTTCTTC. It translates to CASSDAGIGEQFF. The chain recombines TRBV6-5 with TRBJ2-1, with D possibly being TRBD1 (5 bases). Trimming took 6 bases from V and 9 from J, leaving 15 bases between them. The CDR3 loop spans 13 amino acids. CDR1 MNHEY and CDR2 SVGAGI come from the germline V gene.

V gene TRBV18 combines with J gene TRBJ2-7; 10 bases agree with TRBD1. Germline-derived CDR1 and CDR2 are KGHSH and LQKENI. The CDR3 covers 16 residues. Losses at the gene ends were 2 bases for V and 6 bases for J; bases not matched to a gene: 10. In DNA form, the CDR3 reads TGTGCCAGCTCACCAGCCTCTTTCCGGGACAGGGGCGAGCAGTACTTC. Translating gives CASSPASFRDRGEQYF.

The table lists this clone with a count of one. The gene calls are TRBV4-3 and TRBJ1-4, with a weak D call TRBD1 (5 bases). V was clipped by 5 bases and J by 3 bases, with 13 bases between them. CDR1 LGHNA and CDR2 YSLEER come from the germline V gene. The CDR3 runs 15 residues. The CDR3 nucleotides are TGCGCCAGCAGCAGGATCGGGGCTCCTAATGAAAAACTGTTTTTT. This translates into CASSRIGAPNEKLFF.

The gene calls are TRBV7-2 and TRBJ2-2; D is unclear. There are 16 residues in the CDR3. Germline CDR1 and CDR2: SGHTA and FQGNSA. V was clipped by 5 bases and J by 8 bases, with 21 bases between them. The CDR3 spells CASSRNRRTSPGELFF. For the CDR3, the DNA is TGTGCCAGCAGCCGTAACCGTCGAACTTCACCTGGGGAGCTGTTTTTT. The full variable domain, its missing parts supplied by reference TRBV7-2 and TRBJ2-2, is GAGVSQSPSNKVTEKGKDVELRCDPISGHTALYWYRQSLGQGLEFLIYFQGNSAPDKSGLPSDRFSAERTGGSVSTLTIQRTQQEDSAVYLCASSRNRRTSPGELFFGEGSRLTVL.

V usage is TRBV6-5 and J usage is TRBJ2-1; TRBD1 matches at 8 bases. This CDR3 is 15 amino acids long. Germline V lookup: CDR1 MNHEY, CDR2 SVGAGI. The ends lost 5 bases at V and 3 bases at J; junction bases unmatched: 6. In DNA, the CDR3 is TGTGCCAGCAGTGCCGGACAGGGACGCTACAATGAGCAGTTCTTC. Its translation: CASSAGQGRYNEQFF.

This chain links TRBV11-3 with TRBJ2-7; D may be TRBD2 (5 bases). Per the germline V gene, CDR1 is SGHNT and CDR2 is YENEEA. Trimming stripped 6 bases from V and 2 bases from J, with 17 bases between. The CDR3 is 15 amino acids. CDR3 loop: CASREFPEETYEQYF. The CDR3, as DNA: TGTGCCAGCAGAGAGTTTCCGGAGGAAACCTACGAGCAGTACTTC.

CDR3 sequence: CASSRGKGDQPQHF. For the CDR3, the DNA is TGCGCCAGCAGCCGGGGGAAGGGGGATCAGCCCCAGCATTTT. The chain combines TRBV4-3 with TRBJ1-5, with a weak D call TRBD1 (6 bases). Germline CDR1 reads LGHNA; CDR2 reads YSLEER. Trimming cost V 4 bases and J 5 bases, with 12 bases left between them. The CDR3 loop spans 14 amino acids.

The chain joins TRBV6-4 to TRBJ2-1; 8 bases line up with TRBD2. CDR3 size: 14 residues. The V gene end was trimmed by 4 bases and the J gene end by 6 bases; junction bases not matched to a gene: 5. The germline V gene has CDR1 MRHNA and CDR2 SNTAGT. The CDR3 DNA is TGTGCCAGCAGTGTATTAGCGGGGAGCAATGAGCAGTTCTTC. Its protein product is CASSVLAGSNEQFF.